Described below is a single TCR beta chain sequence and its context. Its antigen is undetermined. The sample comes from a study of OX40 agonist ivuxolimab in advanced cancers. Study-wide results and caveats: The 0.1-3.0 mg/kg partial responders had among the lowest clonal expansion.

Libraries were prepared by immunoSEQ multiplex PCR; TCRdb keeps only in-frame clonotypes and omits some of them. This sample has 81,000 or so clones; around 90% occur once, and the top ten carry roughly 0.44%. This specimen was CD4+ or CD8+ T cells sorted from blood, taken in a trial of the OX40 agonist ivuxolimab. The clonotype originates from an adult with an advanced solid tumor such as melanoma, head and neck, liver or kidney cancer.

The CDR3 DNA reads as TGTGCCGGAGGGACAGGTAACTCCTACGAGCAGTACTTC. This sequence encodes CAGGTGNSYEQYF. The J gene is TRBJ2-7, the V gene TRBV28, with TRBD1 identical over 8 bases. V lost 11 bases and J lost 0; bases outside the gene matches: 6. The CDR3 loop spans 13 amino acids. Per germline, CDR1 MDHEN and CDR2 SYDVKM.